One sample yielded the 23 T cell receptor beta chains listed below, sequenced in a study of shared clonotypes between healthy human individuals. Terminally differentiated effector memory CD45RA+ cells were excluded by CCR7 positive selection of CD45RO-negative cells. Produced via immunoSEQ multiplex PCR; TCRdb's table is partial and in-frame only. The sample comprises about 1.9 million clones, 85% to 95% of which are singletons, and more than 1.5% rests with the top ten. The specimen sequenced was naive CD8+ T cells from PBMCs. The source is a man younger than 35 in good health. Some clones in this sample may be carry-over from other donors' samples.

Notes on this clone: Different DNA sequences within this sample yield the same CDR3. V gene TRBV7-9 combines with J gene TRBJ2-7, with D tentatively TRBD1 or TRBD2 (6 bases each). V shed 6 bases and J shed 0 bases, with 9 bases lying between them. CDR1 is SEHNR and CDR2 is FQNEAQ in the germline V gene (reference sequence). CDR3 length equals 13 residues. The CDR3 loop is CASRRGDSYEQYF. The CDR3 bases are TGTGCCAGCAGAAGGGGGGACTCCTACGAGCAGTACTTC.

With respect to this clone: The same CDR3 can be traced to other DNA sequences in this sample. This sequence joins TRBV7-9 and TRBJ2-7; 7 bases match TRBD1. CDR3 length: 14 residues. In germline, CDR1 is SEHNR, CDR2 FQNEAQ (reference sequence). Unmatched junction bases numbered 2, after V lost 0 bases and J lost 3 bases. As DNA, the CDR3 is TGTGCCAGCAGCTTAGCCGGACAGGTCTACGAGCAGTACTTC. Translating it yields CASSLAGQVYEQYF. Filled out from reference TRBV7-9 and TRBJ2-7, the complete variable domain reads DTGVSQNPRHKITKRGQNVTFRCDPISEHNRLYWYRQTLGQGPEFLTYFQNEAQLEKSRLLSDRFSAERPKGSFSTLEIQRTEQGDSAMYLCASSLAGQVYEQYFGPGTRLTVT.

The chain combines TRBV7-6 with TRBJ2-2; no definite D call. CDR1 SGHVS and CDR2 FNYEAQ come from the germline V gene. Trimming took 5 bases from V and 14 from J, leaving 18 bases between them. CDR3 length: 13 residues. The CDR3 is CASSPVGVVGLFF. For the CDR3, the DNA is TGTGCCAGCAGCCCCGTTGGGGTAGTAGGTCTGTTTTTT.

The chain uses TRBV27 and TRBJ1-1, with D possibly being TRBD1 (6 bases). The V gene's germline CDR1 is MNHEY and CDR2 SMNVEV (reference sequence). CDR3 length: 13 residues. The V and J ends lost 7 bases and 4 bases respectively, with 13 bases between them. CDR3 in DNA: TGTGCCAGCAAAACTCGGGGGGCCACTGAAGCTTTCTTT. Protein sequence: CASKTRGATEAFF.

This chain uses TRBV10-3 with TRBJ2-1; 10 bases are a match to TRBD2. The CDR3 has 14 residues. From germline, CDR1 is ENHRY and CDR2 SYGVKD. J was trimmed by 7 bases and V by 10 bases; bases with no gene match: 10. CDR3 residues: CATLRPSGSNEQFF. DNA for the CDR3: TGTGCCACCCTCAGGCCTAGCGGGAGTAATGAGCAGTTCTTC.

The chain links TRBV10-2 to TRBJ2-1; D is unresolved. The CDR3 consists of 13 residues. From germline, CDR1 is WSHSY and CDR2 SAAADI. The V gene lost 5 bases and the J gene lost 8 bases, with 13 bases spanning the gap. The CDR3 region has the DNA TGCGCCAGCAGTTTAGGATTTTTCGATGAGCAGTTCTTC. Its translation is CASSLGFFDEQFF.

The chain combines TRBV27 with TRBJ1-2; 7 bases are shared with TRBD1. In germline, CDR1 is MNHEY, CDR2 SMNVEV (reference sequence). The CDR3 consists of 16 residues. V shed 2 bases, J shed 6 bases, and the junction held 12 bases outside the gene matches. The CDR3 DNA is TGTGCCAGCAGTTTAAGGGCAGGGGGTGGTATCGATGGCTACACCTTC. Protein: CASSLRAGGGIDGYTF.

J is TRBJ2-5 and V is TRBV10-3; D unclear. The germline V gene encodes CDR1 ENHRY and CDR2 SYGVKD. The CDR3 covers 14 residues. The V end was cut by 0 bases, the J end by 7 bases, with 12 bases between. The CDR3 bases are TGTGCCATCAGTGAGTCTGCAGGTCGTGGGACCCAGTACTTC. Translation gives CAISESAGRGTQYF.

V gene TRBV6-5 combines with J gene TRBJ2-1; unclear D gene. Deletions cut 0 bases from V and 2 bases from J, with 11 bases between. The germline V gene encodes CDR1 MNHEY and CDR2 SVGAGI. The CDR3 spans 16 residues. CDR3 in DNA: TGTGCCAGCAGTTACTCGCCCCGAGGACCCTACAATGAGCAGTTCTTC. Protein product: CASSYSPRGPYNEQFF.

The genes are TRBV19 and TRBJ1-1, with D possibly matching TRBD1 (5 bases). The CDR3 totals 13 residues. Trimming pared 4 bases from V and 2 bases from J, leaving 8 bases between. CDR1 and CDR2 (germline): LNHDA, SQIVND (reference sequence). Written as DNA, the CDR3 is TGTGCCAGTAGTAGGGGACCTAACACTGAAGCTTTCTTT. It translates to CASSRGPNTEAFF.

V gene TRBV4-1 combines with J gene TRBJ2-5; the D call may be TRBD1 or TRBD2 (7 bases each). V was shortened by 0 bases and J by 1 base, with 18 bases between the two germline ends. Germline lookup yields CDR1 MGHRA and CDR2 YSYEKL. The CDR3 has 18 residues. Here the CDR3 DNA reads TGCGCCAGCAGCCAAGAGTTTACAGGGGAGGGGGTCCAAGAGACCCAGTACTTC. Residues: CASSQEFTGEGVQETQYF.

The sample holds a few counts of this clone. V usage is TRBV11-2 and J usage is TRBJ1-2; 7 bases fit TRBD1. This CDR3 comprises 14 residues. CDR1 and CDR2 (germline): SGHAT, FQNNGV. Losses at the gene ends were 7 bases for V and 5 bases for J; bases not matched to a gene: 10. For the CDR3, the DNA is TGTGCCAGCACCCCGATTGGGACAGCTTATGGCTACACCTTC. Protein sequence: CASTPIGTAYGYTF.

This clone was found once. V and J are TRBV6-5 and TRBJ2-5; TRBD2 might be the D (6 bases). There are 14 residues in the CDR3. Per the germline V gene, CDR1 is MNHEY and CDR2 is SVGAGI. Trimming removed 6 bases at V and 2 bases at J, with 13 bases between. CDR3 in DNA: TGTGCCAGCAGAGGTCTAGCGTCTCAAGAGACCCAGTACTTC. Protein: CASRGLASQETQYF.

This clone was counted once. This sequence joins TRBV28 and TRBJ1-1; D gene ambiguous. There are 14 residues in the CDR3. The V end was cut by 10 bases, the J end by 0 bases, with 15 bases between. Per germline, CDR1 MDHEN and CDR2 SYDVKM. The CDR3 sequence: CATVHRIVNTEAFF. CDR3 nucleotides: TGTGCCACCGTTCACAGAATTGTGAACACTGAAGCTTTCTTT.

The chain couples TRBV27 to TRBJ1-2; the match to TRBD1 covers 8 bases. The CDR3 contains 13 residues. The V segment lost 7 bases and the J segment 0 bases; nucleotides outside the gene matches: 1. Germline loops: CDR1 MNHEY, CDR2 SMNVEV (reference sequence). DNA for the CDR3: TGTGCCAGCAAGACAGGGGCTAACTATGGCTACACCTTC. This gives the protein CASKTGANYGYTF.

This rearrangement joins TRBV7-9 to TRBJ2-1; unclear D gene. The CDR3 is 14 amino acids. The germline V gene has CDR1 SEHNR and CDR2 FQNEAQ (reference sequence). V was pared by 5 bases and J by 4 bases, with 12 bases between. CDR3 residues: CASSPSLGYNEQFF. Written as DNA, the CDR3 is TGTGCCAGCAGCCCCTCCCTAGGGTACAATGAGCAGTTCTTC. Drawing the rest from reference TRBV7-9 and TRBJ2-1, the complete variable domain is DTGVSQNPRHKITKRGQNVTFRCDPISEHNRLYWYRQTLGQGPEFLTYFQNEAQLEKSRLLSDRFSAERPKGSFSTLEIQRTEQGDSAMYLCASSPSLGYNEQFFGPGTRLTVL.

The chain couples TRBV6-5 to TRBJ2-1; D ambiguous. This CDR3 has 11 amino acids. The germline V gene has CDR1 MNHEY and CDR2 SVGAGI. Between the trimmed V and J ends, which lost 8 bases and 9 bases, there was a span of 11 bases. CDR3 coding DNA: TGTGCCAGCCGACTTGGAGTTGAGCAGTTCTTC. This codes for CASRLGVEQFF.

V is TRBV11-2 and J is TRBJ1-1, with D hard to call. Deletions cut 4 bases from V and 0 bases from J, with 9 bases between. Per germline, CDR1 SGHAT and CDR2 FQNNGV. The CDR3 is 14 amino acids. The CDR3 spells CASSYSNLNTEAFF. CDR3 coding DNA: TGTGCCAGCAGCTACAGTAACTTGAACACTGAAGCTTTCTTT. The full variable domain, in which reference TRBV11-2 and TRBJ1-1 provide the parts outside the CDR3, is EAGVAQSPRYKIIEKRQSVAFWCNPISGHATLYWYQQILGQGPKLLIQFQNNGVVDDSQLPKDRFSAERLKGVDSTLKIQPAKLEDSAVYLCASSYSNLNTEAFFGQGTRLTVV.

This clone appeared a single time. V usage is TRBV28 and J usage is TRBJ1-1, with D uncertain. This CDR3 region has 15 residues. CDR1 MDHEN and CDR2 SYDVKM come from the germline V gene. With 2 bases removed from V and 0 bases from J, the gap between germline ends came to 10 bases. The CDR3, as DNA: TGTGCCAGCAGTTTAAGTGAGGCATTGAACACTGAAGCTTTCTTT. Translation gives CASSLSEALNTEAFF.

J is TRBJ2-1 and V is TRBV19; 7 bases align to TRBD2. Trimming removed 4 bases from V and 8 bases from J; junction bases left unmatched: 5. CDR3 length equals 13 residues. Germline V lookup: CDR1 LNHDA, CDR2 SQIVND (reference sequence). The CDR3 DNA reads TGTGCCAGTAGTACCCGGACTAGAGATGAGCAGTTCTTC. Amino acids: CASSTRTRDEQFF.

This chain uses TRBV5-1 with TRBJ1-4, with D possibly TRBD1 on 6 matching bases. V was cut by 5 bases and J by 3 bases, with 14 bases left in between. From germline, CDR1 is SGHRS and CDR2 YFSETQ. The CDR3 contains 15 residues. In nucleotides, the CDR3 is TGCGCCAGCAGGGGCGGTGGACAGTCTAATGAAAAACTGTTTTTT. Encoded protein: CASRGGGQSNEKLFF.

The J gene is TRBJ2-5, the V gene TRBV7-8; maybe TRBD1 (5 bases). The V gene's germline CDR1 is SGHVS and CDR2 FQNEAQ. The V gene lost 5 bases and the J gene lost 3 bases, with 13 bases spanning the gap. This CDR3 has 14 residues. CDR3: CASSPRDRKETQYF. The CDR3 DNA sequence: TGTGCCAGCAGCCCCCGAGACAGAAAAGAGACCCAGTACTTC.

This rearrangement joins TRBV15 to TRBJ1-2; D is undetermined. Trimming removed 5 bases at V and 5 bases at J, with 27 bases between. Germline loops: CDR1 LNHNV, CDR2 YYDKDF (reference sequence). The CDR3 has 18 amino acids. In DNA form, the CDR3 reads TGTGCCACCAGCGGTATCCAAGGAACCCCCACTTCGCCTTATGGCTACACCTTC. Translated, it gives CATSGIQGTPTSPYGYTF.